This TCR beta chain was recorded in a study of cytomegalovirus exposure and HLA in healthy donors. The PCR employed 60 Vbeta primers together with 13 Jbeta primers. Clones were read by immunoSEQ multiplex PCR, and TCRdb kept only the in-frame ones, dropping some. The repertoire holds some 130,000 clones, with 75% to 90% as singletons. Overall study findings and caveats: In the analysis, some V segments, TRBV6-2 and TRBV6-3 included, were excluded as indistinguishable. In a later analysis, V- and J-gene trimming of beta chains associated with a DCLRE1C missense variant, replicated independently.

A word on this clone: Its cognate antigen is unknown.

CDR1 is LNHDA and CDR2 is SQIVND in the germline V gene (reference sequence). V was trimmed by 1 base and J by 6 bases, leaving 10 bases between them. This CDR3 comprises 14 residues. Sequencing was performed on PBMCs. The V gene is TRBV19, the J gene TRBJ2-1; D not certain. The receptor was isolated from a man aged 25 to 45 in good health and CMV-seronegative. CDR3 in amino acids: CASSIGRNSNEQFF. The CDR3 bases are TGTGCCAGTAGTATAGGTCGGAACAGCAATGAGCAGTTCTTC.